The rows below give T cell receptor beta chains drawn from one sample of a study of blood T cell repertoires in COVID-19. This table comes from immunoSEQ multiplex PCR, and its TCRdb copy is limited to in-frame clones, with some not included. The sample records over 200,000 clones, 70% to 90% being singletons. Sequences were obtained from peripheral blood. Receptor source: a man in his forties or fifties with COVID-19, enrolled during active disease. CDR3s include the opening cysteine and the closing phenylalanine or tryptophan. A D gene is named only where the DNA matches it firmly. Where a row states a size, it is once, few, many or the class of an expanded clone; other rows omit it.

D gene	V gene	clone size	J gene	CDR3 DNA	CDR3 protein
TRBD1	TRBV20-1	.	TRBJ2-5	TGCAGTGCTAGTAGTAGGCAGGGGGCTTCAGAGACCCAGTACTTC	CSASSRQGASETQYF
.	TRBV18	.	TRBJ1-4	TGTGCCAGCTCACCCCGTAATGAAAAACTGTTTTTT	CASSPRNEKLFF
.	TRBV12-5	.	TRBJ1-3	TGTGCTAGTGGTTTGTCGGGGTATGGAAACACCATATATTTT	CASGLSGYGNTIYF
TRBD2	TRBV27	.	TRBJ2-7	TGTGCCAGCAGCCGACTAGCGGGGAAATCCTACGAGCAGTACTTC	CASSRLAGKSYEQYF
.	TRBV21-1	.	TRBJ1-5	TGTGCCAGCAGCAAAGCGGCGGACTATAGCAATCAGCCCCAGCATTTT	CASSKAADYSNQPQHF
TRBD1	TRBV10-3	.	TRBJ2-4	TGTGCCATCAGTCATCCGCCGGGACAGGCCAGGAGCATTCAGTACTTC	CAISHPPGQARSIQYF
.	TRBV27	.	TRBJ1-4	TGTGCCAGCAAGGGTTGGTTCTCGGAGGGGGAAAAACTGTTTTTT	CASKGWFSEGEKLFF
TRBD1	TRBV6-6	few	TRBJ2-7	TGTGCCAGCAGTTGGGGGACAGGCTCCTACGAGCAGTACTTC	CASSWGTGSYEQYF
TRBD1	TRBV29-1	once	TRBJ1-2	TGCAGCGTGGGACAGGGGAGGTTGAGTGGCTACACCTTC	CSVGQGRLSGYTF
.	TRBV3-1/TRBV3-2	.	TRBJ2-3	TGTGCCAGCAGCCAAGATCCCCTTACATGGGGCGAGGTGGGCACAGATACGCAGTATTTT	CASSQDPLTWGEVGTDTQYF
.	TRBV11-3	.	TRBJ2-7	TGTGCCAGCAGCAAAGGGGGGGACTACGAGCAGTACTTC	CASSKGGDYEQYF
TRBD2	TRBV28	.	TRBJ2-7	TGTGCCAGCAGTTTATCCCGGGGGGGGTCCGAGCAGTACTTC	CASSLSRGGSEQYF
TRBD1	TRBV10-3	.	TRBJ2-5	TGTGCCATCAGTGAGGGACAGGGAGAGACCCAGTACTTC	CAISEGQGETQYF
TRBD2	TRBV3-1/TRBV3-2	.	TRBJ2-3	TGTGCCAGCAGCCAAGCTAGCGGGCCCACAGATACGCAGTATTTT	CASSQASGPTDTQYF
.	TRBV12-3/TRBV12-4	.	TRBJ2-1	TGTGCCAGCACCGGTAGCGTCCCCAATGAGCAGTTCTTC	CASTGSVPNEQFF
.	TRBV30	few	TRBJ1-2	TGTGCCTGGAGTTTGGAGATCTATGGCTACACCTTC	CAWSLEIYGYTF